This TCR beta chain was found in a study of long-term antiretroviral therapy in people with HIV. Broader study findings: Someone took the blood between about 2004 and 2017, maybe while older ART regimens were in use. Control repertoires displayed wider CDR3 length ranges than the HIV repertoires. Relative to transplant donor controls, diversity remained lower despite increasing after ART.

Of note for this clone: Its antigen is undetermined.

Sequencing used immunoSEQ v3.0 at survey level. TCRdb's copy holds only in-frame clones and misses some; the assay was immunoSEQ multiplex PCR. The profile shows almost 35,000 clones, about 85% of them singletons. Germline V gives CDR1 SEHNR, CDR2 FQNEAQ (reference sequence). The ends were cut back, 5 bases at V and 4 bases at J, with 19 bases in the middle. The CDR3 has 16 amino acids. V and J are TRBV7-9 and TRBJ2-3; weak D call: TRBD2 (5 bases). The TCR was taken from a young woman with HIV. The sample was unsorted PBMCs, taken about 2.7 years before starting antiretroviral therapy. The CDR3: CASSVTGRGVADTQYF. DNA of the CDR3: TGTGCCAGCAGCGTGACTGGCCGGGGTGTAGCAGATACGCAGTATTTT. The full variable domain, completed using reference TRBV7-9 and TRBJ2-3, is DTGVSQNPRHKITKRGQNVTFRCDPISEHNRLYWYRQTLGQGPEFLTYFQNEAQLEKSRLLSDRFSAERPKGSFSTLEIQRTEQGDSAMYLCASSVTGRGVADTQYFGPGTRLTVL.